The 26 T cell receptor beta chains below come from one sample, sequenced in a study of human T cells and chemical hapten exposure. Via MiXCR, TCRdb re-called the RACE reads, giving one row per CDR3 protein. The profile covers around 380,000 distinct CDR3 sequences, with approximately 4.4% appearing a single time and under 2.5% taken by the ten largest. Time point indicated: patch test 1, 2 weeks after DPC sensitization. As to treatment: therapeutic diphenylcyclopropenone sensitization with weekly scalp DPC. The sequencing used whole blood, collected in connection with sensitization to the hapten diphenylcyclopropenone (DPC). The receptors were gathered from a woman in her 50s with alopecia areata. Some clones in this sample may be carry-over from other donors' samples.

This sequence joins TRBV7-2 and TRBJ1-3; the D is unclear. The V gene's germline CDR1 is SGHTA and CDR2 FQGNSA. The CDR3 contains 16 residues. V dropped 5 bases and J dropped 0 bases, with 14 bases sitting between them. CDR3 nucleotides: TGTGCCAGCAGCGCGCATGAGGTGAACTCTGGAAACACCATATATTTT. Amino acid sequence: CASSAHEVNSGNTIYF.

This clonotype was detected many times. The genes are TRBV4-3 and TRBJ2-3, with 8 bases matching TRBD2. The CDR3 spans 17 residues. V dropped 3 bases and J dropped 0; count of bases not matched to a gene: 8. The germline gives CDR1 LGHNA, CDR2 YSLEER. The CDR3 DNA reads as TGCGCCAGCAGCCACGGACTAGCAAGGGGAAGCACAGATACGCAGTATTTT. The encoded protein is CASSHGLARGSTDTQYF.

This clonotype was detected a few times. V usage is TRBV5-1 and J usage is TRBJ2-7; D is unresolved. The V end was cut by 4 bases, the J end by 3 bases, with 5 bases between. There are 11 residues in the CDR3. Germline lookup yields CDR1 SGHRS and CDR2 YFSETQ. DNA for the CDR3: TGCGCCAGCAGCGCATACTACGAGCAGTACTTC. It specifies CASSAYYEQYF.

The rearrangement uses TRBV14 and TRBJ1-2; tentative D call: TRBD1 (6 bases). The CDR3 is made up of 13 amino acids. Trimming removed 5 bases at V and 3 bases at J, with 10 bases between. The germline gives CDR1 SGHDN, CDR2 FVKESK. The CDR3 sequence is CASSWDTDYGYTF. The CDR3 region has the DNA TGTGCCAGCAGCTGGGACACGGACTATGGCTACACCTTC.

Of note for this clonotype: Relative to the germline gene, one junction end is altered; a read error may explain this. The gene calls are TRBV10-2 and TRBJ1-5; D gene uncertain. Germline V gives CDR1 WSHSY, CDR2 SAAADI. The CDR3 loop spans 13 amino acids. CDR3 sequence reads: CASNEGSNQPQHF. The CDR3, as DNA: TGCGCCAGCAATGAGGGCAGCAATCAGCCCCAGCATTTT.

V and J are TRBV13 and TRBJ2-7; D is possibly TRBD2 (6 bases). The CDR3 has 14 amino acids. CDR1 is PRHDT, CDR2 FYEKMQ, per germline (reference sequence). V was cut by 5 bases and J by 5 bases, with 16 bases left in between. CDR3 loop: CASSQAGGSHEQYF. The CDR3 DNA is TGTGCCAGCAGCCAAGCCGGGGGTTCCCACGAGCAGTACTTC.

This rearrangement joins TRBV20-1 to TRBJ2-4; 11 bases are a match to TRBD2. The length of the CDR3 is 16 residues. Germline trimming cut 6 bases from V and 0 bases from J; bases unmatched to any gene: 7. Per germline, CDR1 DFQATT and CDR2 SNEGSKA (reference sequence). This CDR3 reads CSATSGGQLAKNIQYF. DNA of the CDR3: TGCAGTGCCACTAGCGGGGGCCAACTAGCCAAAAACATTCAGTACTTC.

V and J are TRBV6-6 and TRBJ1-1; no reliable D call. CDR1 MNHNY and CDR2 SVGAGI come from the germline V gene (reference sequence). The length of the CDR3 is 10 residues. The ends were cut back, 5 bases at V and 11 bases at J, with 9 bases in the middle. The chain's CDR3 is CASSGLRAFF. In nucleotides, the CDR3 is TGTGCCAGCAGTGGCTTGAGGGCTTTCTTT.

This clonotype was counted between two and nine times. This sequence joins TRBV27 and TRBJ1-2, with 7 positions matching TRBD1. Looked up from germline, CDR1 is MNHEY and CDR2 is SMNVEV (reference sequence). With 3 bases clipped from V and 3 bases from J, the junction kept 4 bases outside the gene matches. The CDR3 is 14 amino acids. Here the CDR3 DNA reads TGTGCCAGCAGTTTCCAGGGACAGTACTATGGCTACACCTTC. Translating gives CASSFQGQYYGYTF.

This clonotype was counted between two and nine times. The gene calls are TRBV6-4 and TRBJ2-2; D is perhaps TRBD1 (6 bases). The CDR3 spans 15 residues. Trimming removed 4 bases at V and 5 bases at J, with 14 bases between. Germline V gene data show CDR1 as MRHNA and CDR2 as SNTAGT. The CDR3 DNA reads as TGTGCCAGCAGTGCCCACGCAGGGGATACCGGGGAGCTGTTTTTT. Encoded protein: CASSAHAGDTGELFF.

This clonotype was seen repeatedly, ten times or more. This CDR3 is CASSEWQVNTEAFF. In nucleotides, the CDR3 is TGTGCCAGCAGTGAATGGCAGGTGAACACTGAAGCTTTCTTT. This rearrangement joins TRBV25-1 to TRBJ1-1; no reliable D call. Trimming removed 1 base at V and 0 bases at J, with 6 bases between. Germline V gene sequence: CDR1 MGHDK, CDR2 SYGVNS. The CDR3 length is 14 residues.

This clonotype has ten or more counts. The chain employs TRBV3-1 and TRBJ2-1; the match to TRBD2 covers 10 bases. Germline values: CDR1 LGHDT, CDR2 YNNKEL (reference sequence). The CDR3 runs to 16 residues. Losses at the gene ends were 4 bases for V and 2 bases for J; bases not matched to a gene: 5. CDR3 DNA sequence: TGTGCCAGCAGCCGAGCGGGAGGGTCGACCTACAATGAGCAGTTCTTC. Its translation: CASSRAGGSTYNEQFF.

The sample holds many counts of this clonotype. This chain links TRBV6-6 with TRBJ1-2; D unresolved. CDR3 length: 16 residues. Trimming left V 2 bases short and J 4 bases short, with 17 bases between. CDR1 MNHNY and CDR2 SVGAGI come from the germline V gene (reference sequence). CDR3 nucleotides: TGTGCCAGCAGTTACCCCGGGGAAGGGCGAGGCTATGGCTACACCTTC. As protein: CASSYPGEGRGYGYTF.

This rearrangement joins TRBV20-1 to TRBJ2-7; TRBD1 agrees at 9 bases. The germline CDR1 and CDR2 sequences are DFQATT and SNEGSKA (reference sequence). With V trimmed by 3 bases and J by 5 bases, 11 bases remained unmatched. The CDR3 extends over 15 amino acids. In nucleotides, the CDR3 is TGCAGTGCTAGTCTCCCGGGACAGGGTTTCCACGAGCAGTACTTC. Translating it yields CSASLPGQGFHEQYF.

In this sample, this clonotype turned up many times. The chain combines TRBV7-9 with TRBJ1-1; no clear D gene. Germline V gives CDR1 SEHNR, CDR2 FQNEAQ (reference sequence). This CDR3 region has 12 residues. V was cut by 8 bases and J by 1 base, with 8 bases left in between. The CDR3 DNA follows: TGTGCCAGCGGCCGGTCGAACACTGAAGCTTTCTTT. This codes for CASGRSNTEAFF.

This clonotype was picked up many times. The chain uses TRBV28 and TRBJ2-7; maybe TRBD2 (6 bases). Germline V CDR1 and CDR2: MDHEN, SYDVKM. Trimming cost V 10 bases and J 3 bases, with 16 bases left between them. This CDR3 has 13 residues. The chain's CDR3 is CATTRGLGYEQYF. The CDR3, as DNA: TGTGCCACCACCCGGGGACTCGGCTACGAGCAGTACTTC.

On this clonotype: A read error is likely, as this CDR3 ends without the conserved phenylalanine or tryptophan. In DNA, the CDR3 is TGTGCCAGCCGAGGAGAGACCCAGTACCTC. Encoded protein: CASRGETQYL. J is TRBJ2-5 and V is TRBV6-5; D is undetermined. The CDR3 sequence is 10 residues long. Trimming shortened V by 8 bases and J by 4 bases, and 5 bases separated the two germline ends. Germline CDR1 is MNHEY and CDR2 is SVGAGI.

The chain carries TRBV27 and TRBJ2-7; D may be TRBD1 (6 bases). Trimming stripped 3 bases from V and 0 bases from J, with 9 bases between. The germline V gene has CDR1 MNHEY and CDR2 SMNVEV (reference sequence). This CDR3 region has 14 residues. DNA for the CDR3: TGTGCCAGCAGTTTCCAGGGGTACTCCTACGAGCAGTACTTC. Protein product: CASSFQGYSYEQYF.

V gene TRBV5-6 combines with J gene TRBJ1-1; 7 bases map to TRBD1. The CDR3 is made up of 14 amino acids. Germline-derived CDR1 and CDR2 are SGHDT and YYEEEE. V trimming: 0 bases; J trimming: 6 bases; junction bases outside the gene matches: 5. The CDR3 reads CASSLGQGFSEAFF. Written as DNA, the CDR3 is TGTGCCAGCAGCTTGGGACAGGGTTTCTCTGAAGCTTTCTTT.

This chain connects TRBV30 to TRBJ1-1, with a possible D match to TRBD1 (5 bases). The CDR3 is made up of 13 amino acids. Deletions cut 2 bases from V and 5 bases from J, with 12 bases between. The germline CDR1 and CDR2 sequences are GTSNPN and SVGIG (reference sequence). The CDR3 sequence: CAWSIQVGTEAFF. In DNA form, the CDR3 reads TGTGCCTGGAGTATACAGGTGGGGACTGAAGCTTTCTTT.

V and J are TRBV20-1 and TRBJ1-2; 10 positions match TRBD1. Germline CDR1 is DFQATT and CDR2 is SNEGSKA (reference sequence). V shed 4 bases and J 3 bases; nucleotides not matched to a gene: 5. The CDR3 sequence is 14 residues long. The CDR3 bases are TGCAGTGCTAAAGCCGGGACAGGGGACTATGGCTACACCTTC. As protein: CSAKAGTGDYGYTF.

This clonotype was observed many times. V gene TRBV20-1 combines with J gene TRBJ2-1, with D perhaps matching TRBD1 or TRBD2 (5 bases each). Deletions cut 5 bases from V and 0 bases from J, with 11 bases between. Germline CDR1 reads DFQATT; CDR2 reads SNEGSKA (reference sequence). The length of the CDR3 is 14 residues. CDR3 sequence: CSAPGTNSYNEQFF. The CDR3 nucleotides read TGCAGTGCTCCCGGGACGAACTCCTACAATGAGCAGTTCTTC.

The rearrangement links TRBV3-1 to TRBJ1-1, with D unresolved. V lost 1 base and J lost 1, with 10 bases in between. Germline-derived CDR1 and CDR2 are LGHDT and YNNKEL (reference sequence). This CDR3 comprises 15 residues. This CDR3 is CASSQVPIGNTEAFF. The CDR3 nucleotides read TGTGCCAGCAGCCAAGTCCCCATAGGGAACACTGAAGCTTTCTTT.

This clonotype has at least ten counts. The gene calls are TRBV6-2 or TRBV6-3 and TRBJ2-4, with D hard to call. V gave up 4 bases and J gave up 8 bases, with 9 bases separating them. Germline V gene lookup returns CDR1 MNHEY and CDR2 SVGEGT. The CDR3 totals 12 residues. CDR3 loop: CASSSPWDIQYF. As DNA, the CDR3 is TGTGCCAGCAGTTCTCCCTGGGACATTCAGTACTTC.

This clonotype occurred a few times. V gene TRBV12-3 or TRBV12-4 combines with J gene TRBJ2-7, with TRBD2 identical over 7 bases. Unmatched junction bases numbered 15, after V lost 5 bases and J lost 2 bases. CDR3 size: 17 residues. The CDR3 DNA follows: TGTGCCAGCAGTCCCGATCTTAGCGGGCTGGACCCCTACGAGCAGTACTTC. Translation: CASSPDLSGLDPYEQYF.

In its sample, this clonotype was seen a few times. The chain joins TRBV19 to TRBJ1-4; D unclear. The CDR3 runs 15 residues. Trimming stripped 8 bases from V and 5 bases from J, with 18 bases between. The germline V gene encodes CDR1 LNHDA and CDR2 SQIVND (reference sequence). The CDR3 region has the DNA TGTGCCAGTTCTACCCCGGACGGCGTAAATGAAAAACTGTTTTTT. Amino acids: CASSTPDGVNEKLFF.